This T cell receptor beta chain was obtained from a study of vaccination and CD4 T cells after COVID-19. Study-level background: Convalescent individuals numbered four females and six males, two being Hispanic. Stimulation used overlapping spike peptides from SARS-CoV-2, HCoV-NL63, HCoV-OC43 and HCoV-229E.

Stated treatment: roughly 10-day PBMC culture with coronavirus spike peptide pools or control peptides (ViraFEST assay). ViraFEST expanded antigen-specific T cells with peptide pools, then sequenced TCRs. Sequencing of cultured CD4+ T cell DNA used the Oncomine TCR Beta short-read assay. TCRdb redid the calling of the PCR reads with MiXCR, one entry per CDR3 protein. The table records about 20,000 distinct CDR3 sequences, 58% of them present only once. Of note for this clonotype: Its antigen is still unknown.

Germline V gene data show CDR1 as SNHLY and CDR2 as FYNNEI. There are 15 residues in the CDR3. V shed 6 bases, J shed 2 bases, and the junction held 10 bases outside the gene matches. Source: CD4+ T cells from blood, cultured in vitro, taken before SARS-CoV-2 vaccination. This chain uses TRBV2 with TRBJ2-7, with 7 bases lining up with TRBD2. The TCR was taken from a human donor who had recovered from COVID-19. The DNA of the CDR3 is TGTGCCAGCAGGCGACTAGCTACTCGACCCTACGAGCAGTACTTC. Its protein is CASRRLATRPYEQYF. Full variable domain (outside the CDR3, taken from reference TRBV2 and TRBJ2-7): EPEVTQTPSHQVTQMGQEVILRCVPISNHLYFYWYRQILGQKVEFLVSFYNNEISEKSEIFDDQFSVERPDGSNFTLKIRSTKLEDSAMYFCASRRLATRPYEQYFGPGTRLTVT.